The rows below give T cell receptor beta chains drawn from one sample of a study of blood T cell repertoires in COVID-19. Profiled with immunoSEQ multiplex PCR; TCRdb holds only in-frame clones, not every one. The sample holds 150,000 to 200,000 clones, about 85% seen once. The sequenced sample was peripheral blood. Receptor source: a woman between 35 and 50 years old with COVID-19, enrolled during active disease. Both conserved end residues are part of each CDR3. D genes are given only for firm matches. Clone size is stated in some rows and not others, as once, few, many or a class when expanded.

J gene,clone size,D gene,V gene,CDR3 protein,CDR3 DNA
TRBJ1-1,.,.,TRBV7-7,CASSFRGGEGSRKAFF,TGTGCCAGCAGCTTCCGGGGGGGGGAAGGGTCCCGGAAAGCTTTCTTT
TRBJ2-4,.,.,TRBV7-9,CASSLTGQAKNIQYF,TGTGCCAGCAGCCTAACAGGACAGGCCAAAAACATTCAGTACTTC
TRBJ1-2,.,.,TRBV7-2,CASSFPRETNYGYTF,TGTGCCAGCAGTTTTCCGAGGGAAACCAACTATGGCTACACCTTC
TRBJ2-2,.,.,TRBV2,CASSGDTGELFF,TGTGCCAGCTCGGGGGACACCGGGGAGCTGTTTTTT
TRBJ1-2,.,.,TRBV5-1,CASSPDNNYGYTF,TGCGCCAGCAGCCCCGACAATAACTATGGCTACACCTTC
TRBJ1-2,few,.,TRBV7-9,CASSPHQEF,TGTGCCAGCAGCCCGCATCAGGAATTC
TRBJ2-1,.,TRBD1,TRBV10-1,CASSGDRPGHTYNEQFF,TGCGCCAGCAGCGGGGACAGACCAGGGCATACATACAATGAGCAGTTCTTC
TRBJ1-6,once,.,TRBV20-1,CSAGATVNSPLHF,TGCAGTGCTGGTGCTACTGTTAATTCACCCCTCCACTTT
TRBJ1-4,.,.,TRBV3-1/TRBV3-2,CASSHRGGNEKLFF,TGTGCCAGCAGCCACAGGGGTGGAAATGAAAAACTGTTTTTT
TRBJ2-3,.,.,TRBV7-9,CASSWRTGTDTQYF,TGTGCCAGCAGCTGGAGGACAGGCACAGATACGCAGTATTTT
TRBJ2-5,once,TRBD2,TRBV30,CAWRGLGETQYF,TGTGCCTGGAGGGGACTAGGGGAGACCCAGTACTTC
TRBJ2-7,.,TRBD2,TRBV6-5,CASSYSRTSVYEQYF,TGTGCCAGCAGTTACTCCAGGACTAGCGTCTACGAGCAGTACTTC
TRBJ2-7,few,.,TRBV6-5,CASRSGFLSSEEQYF,TGTGCCAGCAGGTCAGGCTTCCTCAGTTCGGAAGAGCAGTACTTC
TRBJ1-2,.,.,TRBV4-2,CASSQVSTDYGYTF,TGTGCCAGCAGCCAAGTATCAACAGACTATGGCTACACCTTC
TRBJ1-5,few,.,TRBV19,CASSIVRDQPQHF,TGTGCCAGTAGTATCGTCAGGGATCAGCCCCAGCATTTT
TRBJ1-2,.,TRBD1,TRBV5-1,CASSIEDRGPSTF,TGCGCCAGCAGCATAGAGGACAGGGGCCCTTCCACCTTC
TRBJ1-2,.,.,TRBV5-1,CASSLRGNHGYTF,TGCGCCAGCAGCTTGAGGGGGAACCATGGCTACACCTTC
TRBJ2-7,.,.,TRBV2,CASSGESYEQYF,TGTGCCAGCAGCGGGGAATCCTACGAGCAGTACTTC
TRBJ2-2,.,.,TRBV29-1,CSVEGWAGLNTGELFF,TGCAGCGTTGAGGGGTGGGCAGGGTTGAACACCGGGGAGCTGTTTTTT
TRBJ1-1,.,.,TRBV5-1,CASSWAGAKEAFF,TGCGCCAGCAGCTGGGCAGGGGCGAAGGAAGCTTTCTTT
TRBJ2-7,few,.,TRBV27,CASRGTGTPLYEQYF,TGTGCCAGCAGGGGTACAGGGACCCCCTTATACGAGCAGTACTTC
TRBJ1-2,once,.,TRBV30,CASERAGEYGYTF,TGTGCCTCAGAACGCGCAGGGGAGTATGGCTACACCTTC
TRBJ1-5,.,TRBD1,TRBV6-6,CATGGTGVSNQPQHF,TGTGCCACCGGCGGGACAGGGGTTAGCAATCAGCCCCAGCATTTT
TRBJ1-2,.,.,TRBV2,CARSLQGSYGYTF,TGTGCCAGATCCCTACAGGGTTCCTATGGCTACACCTTC
TRBJ2-1,.,TRBD2,TRBV14,CASSFWTSGSVYEQFF,TGTGCCAGCAGCTTTTGGACTAGCGGGAGTGTCTATGAGCAGTTCTTC
TRBJ1-2,.,TRBD1,TRBV5-8,CASSFNLGIGTGRGYTF,TGTGCCAGCAGCTTCAACCTAGGGATCGGGACAGGGAGAGGCTACACCTTC
TRBJ1-2,.,.,TRBV2,CASTGLPGLYGYTF,TGTGCCAGCACGGGACTCCCAGGGCTCTATGGCTACACCTTC
TRBJ2-7,.,.,TRBV6-5,CASSSYRSREQYF,TGTGCCAGCAGTTCATACAGGTCGCGCGAGCAGTACTTC
TRBJ1-2,.,.,TRBV2,CASSTRVLYGYTF,TGTGCCAGCAGCACCCGGGTCCTCTATGGCTACACCTTC
TRBJ2-5,.,TRBD2,TRBV6-5,CASRDSGTSLGNF,TGTGCCAGCAGAGATTCCGGGACTAGCTTGGGGAACTTC
TRBJ2-5,.,.,TRBV19,CASSTGILGGETQYF,TGTGCCAGTAGTACGGGGATCCTCGGCGGGGAGACCCAGTACTTC
TRBJ2-7,.,.,TRBV5-5,CASSPLSSQSQPHYEQYF,TGTGCCAGCAGCCCCCTGTCTAGCCAGAGCCAGCCTCACTACGAGCAGTACTTC
TRBJ1-2,once,.,TRBV7-9,CASSLGMNMRSYTF,TGTGCCAGCAGCTTAGGAATGAATATGAGGAGCTACACCTTC
TRBJ2-7,.,.,TRBV2,CASPKPKDSSYEQYF,TGTGCCAGCCCCAAGCCGAAGGACAGCTCCTACGAGCAGTACTTC
TRBJ2-1,.,TRBD2,TRBV12-5,CASALIPGTSIHEQFF,TGTGCTAGTGCCTTGATCCCCGGGACTAGCATCCATGAGCAGTTCTTC
TRBJ1-6,few,TRBD1,TRBV9,CASSPRQGARNSPLHF,TGTGCCAGCAGCCCTCGACAGGGGGCGAGAAATTCACCCCTCCACTTT
TRBJ1-1,.,.,TRBV2,CASSVRNTEAFF,TGTGCCAGCAGTGTCAGGAACACTGAAGCTTTCTTT
TRBJ2-2,once,.,TRBV7-3,CASSLIRTRESTGELFF,TGTGCCAGCAGCTTAATTCGTACTAGAGAGTCGACCGGGGAGCTGTTTTTT
TRBJ1-6,once,.,TRBV4-3,CASSQGYRSGNNSPLHF,TGCGCCAGCAGCCAAGGTTATAGGTCGGGGAATAATTCACCCCTCCACTTT
TRBJ2-3,.,TRBD2,TRBV6-1,CASSERAGGADTQYF,TGTGCCAGCAGTGAAAGAGCGGGGGGGGCAGATACGCAGTATTTT